One sample yielded the 30 T cell receptor beta chains listed below, sequenced in a study of T cell changes during pregnancy in multiple sclerosis. Here immunoSEQ multiplex PCR was the method, and the copy in TCRdb shows in-frame clones only, minus some. The sample consists of 45,000 to 70,000 clones, around 90% of them appearing once. This material consisted of peripheral blood, taken in the third trimester of pregnancy. The source is a female donor in good health, enrolled as a control in a pregnancy study.

J is TRBJ1-5 and V is TRBV2; 7 nucleotides match TRBD1. Germline-derived CDR1 and CDR2 are SNHLY and FYNNEI. Trimming cost V 7 bases and J 1 base; bases outside gene matches: 4. This CDR3 region has 14 residues. The CDR3 nucleotides are TGTGCCAGCACGACAGGGACGAGCAATCAGCCCCAGCATTTT. It specifies CASTTGTSNQPQHF.

The rearrangement uses TRBV27 and TRBJ2-7; TRBD1 is a possible D gene (6 bases). V lost 3 bases and J lost 4, with 13 bases in between. Per germline, CDR1 MNHEY and CDR2 SMNVEV (reference sequence). The CDR3 consists of 14 residues. CDR3 in DNA: TGTGCCAGCAGTTTCGTAGGGGGTTTATACGAGCAGTACTTC. This encodes CASSFVGGLYEQYF.

The chain recombines TRBV4-1 with TRBJ2-7; D is perhaps TRBD2 (5 bases). CDR1 and CDR2 from the germline V gene are MGHRA and YSYEKL. The CDR3 is 14 amino acids. Trimming removed 3 bases at V and 9 bases at J, with 18 bases between. CDR3 region: CASSQLIVGSGQYF. CDR3 bases: TGCGCCAGCAGCCAGCTCATTGTAGGCAGCGGGCAGTACTTC.

The chain employs TRBV18 and TRBJ2-7, with D maybe TRBD2 (5 bases). Trimming removed 0 bases from V and 3 bases from J, with 12 bases in between. CDR3 length equals 15 residues. CDR1 and CDR2 (germline): KGHSH, LQKENI. The CDR3: CASSPPQDSFYEQYF. The CDR3 bases are TGTGCCAGCTCACCACCCCAGGACTCATTCTACGAGCAGTACTTC.

V usage is TRBV5-5 and J usage is TRBJ2-1; D might be TRBD2 (6 bases). V was cut by 0 bases and J by 6 bases, with 10 bases left in between. This CDR3 contains 14 residues. CDR1 and CDR2 (germline): SGHKS, YYEKEE (reference sequence). CDR3 nucleotide sequence: TGTGCCAGCAGCTTGGTCCCAGCGGGCAATGAGCAGTTCTTC. It encodes CASSLVPAGNEQFF.

The chain combines TRBV4-1 with TRBJ2-3, with 7 bases fitting TRBD2. Germline CDR1 reads MGHRA; CDR2 reads YSYEKL. The CDR3 length is 17 residues. With 2 bases clipped from V and 2 bases from J, the junction kept 10 bases outside the gene matches. DNA for the CDR3: TGCGCCAGCAGCCAACCCCGTGGCGGGGGTCCCACAGATACGCAGTATTTT. It specifies CASSQPRGGGPTDTQYF.

This chain links TRBV11-2 with TRBJ2-1; the match to TRBD2 covers 9 bases. With V trimmed by 3 bases and J by 7 bases, 7 bases remained unmatched. Germline assignment: CDR1 SGHAT and CDR2 FQNNGV. The CDR3 consists of 15 residues. The CDR3 nucleotides read TGTGCCAGCAGCTTGTTAGCGGGAGCGGGAAATGAGCAGTTCTTC. Its protein is CASSLLAGAGNEQFF.

V gene TRBV10-3 combines with J gene TRBJ2-3; D not certain. The germline gives CDR1 ENHRY, CDR2 SYGVKD. The length of the CDR3 is 16 residues. With 5 bases removed from V and 2 bases from J, the gap between germline ends came to 17 bases. The CDR3 region has the DNA TGTGCCATCAGTACGACAAGCCACCTTAACACAGATACGCAGTATTTT. Translated, it gives CAISTTSHLNTDTQYF.

In its sample, this clone was seen a few times. The V and J genes are TRBV4-1 and TRBJ1-4; 8 nucleotides match TRBD1. CDR1 is MGHRA, CDR2 YSYEKL, per germline. CDR3 length equals 16 residues. V shed 0 bases, J shed 8 bases, and the junction held 8 bases outside the gene matches. The CDR3 reads CASSQETDRGWEKLFF. In nucleotides, the CDR3 is TGCGCCAGCAGCCAAGAGACAGACAGGGGTTGGGAAAAACTGTTTTTT.

The chain carries TRBV7-3 and TRBJ2-1; D might be TRBD2 (6 bases). The V end lost 2 bases, the J end lost 7 bases, and 15 bases lay between the germline ends. Germline assignment: CDR1 SGHTA and CDR2 FQGTGA. CDR3 length: 15 residues. The CDR3 protein is CASSLGASAVNEQFF. The CDR3 nucleotides are TGTGCCAGCAGCTTAGGGGCTAGCGCGGTAAATGAGCAGTTCTTC.

This chain links TRBV5-1 with TRBJ1-2; D might be TRBD1 (5 bases). This CDR3 has 15 amino acids. Germline CDR1 reads SGHRS; CDR2 reads YFSETQ. The V and J ends lost 3 bases and 8 bases respectively, with 20 bases between them. CDR3 nucleotides: TGCGCCAGCAGCTCTAACCCGACTTCGGGGGTAGGCTACACCTTC. Translating gives CASSSNPTSGVGYTF. Full variable domain (rest looked up from reference TRBV5-1 and TRBJ1-2): KAGVTQTPRYLIKTRGQQVTLSCSPISGHRSVSWYQQTPGQGLQFLFEYFSETQRNKGNFPGRFSGRQFSNSRSEMNVSTLELGDSALYLCASSSNPTSGVGYTFGSGTRLTVV.

The chain recombines TRBV6-5 with TRBJ1-4; 8 bases match TRBD1. The CDR3 consists of 14 residues. Per germline, CDR1 MNHEY and CDR2 SVGAGI. J gave up 7 bases and V 6 bases, and 7 bases lay outside the gene matches. CDR3 sequence reads: CASSRTGRGEKLFF. The CDR3 bases are TGTGCCAGCAGCCGGACAGGGAGGGGTGAAAAACTGTTTTTT.

V and J are TRBV5-1 and TRBJ2-7; 12 bases agree with TRBD2. Germline assignment: CDR1 SGHRS and CDR2 YFSETQ. CDR3 length equals 14 residues. Trimming cost V 3 bases and J 4 bases; bases outside gene matches: 2. As DNA, the CDR3 is TGCGCCAGCAGCTCCGGGACTAGCGGGTACGAGCAGTACTTC. Translating gives CASSSGTSGYEQYF.

This chain joins TRBV10-2 and TRBJ1-5, with D possibly being TRBD1 (6 bases). Trimming left V 3 bases short and J 4 bases short, with 13 bases between. Germline V gives CDR1 WSHSY, CDR2 SAAADI. The CDR3 contains 15 residues. DNA for the CDR3: TGCGCCAGCAGTGAATTTATGCAGGGGAATCAGCCCCAGCATTTT. It specifies CASSEFMQGNQPQHF.

J is TRBJ2-3 and V is TRBV27, with D tentatively TRBD1 (5 bases). V was cut by 6 bases and J by 4 bases, with 11 bases left in between. The CDR3 contains 13 residues. The germline gives CDR1 MNHEY, CDR2 SMNVEV (reference sequence). CDR3: CASSNLGADTQYF. The CDR3 DNA follows: TGTGCCAGCAGCAACCTAGGGGCAGATACGCAGTATTTT.

V is TRBV4-3 and J is TRBJ2-2; D unresolved. The CDR3 is 15 residues long. Germline CDR1 is LGHNA and CDR2 is YSLEER. V was cut by 0 bases and J by 9 bases, with 14 bases left in between. The CDR3, as DNA: TGCGCCAGCAGCCAAGATTTCGAGCGAGTAAGGGAGCTGTTTTTT. Translating it yields CASSQDFERVRELFF.

V and J are TRBV11-1 and TRBJ2-3; D may be TRBD2 (5 bases). Trimming shortened V by 3 bases and J by 4 bases, and 14 bases separated the two germline ends. Germline CDR1 SGHAT, CDR2 FQDESV (reference sequence). The CDR3 is made up of 15 amino acids. The CDR3 nucleotides are TGTGCCAGCAGCTTGTTCGGACTCTTATCAGATACGCAGTATTTT. Protein sequence: CASSLFGLLSDTQYF.

The chain combines TRBV21-1 with TRBJ2-7; the table gives TRBD2 as D, unverified against the DNA. TRBV21-1 is annotated as a pseudogene. CDR3 length: 18 residues. The CDR3 DNA reads as TGTGCCAGCAGCAAACGATTCAAGGAGCGGGTTAGCGACCACGAGCAGTACTTC. Translating gives CASSKRFKERVSDHEQYF.

The V and J genes are TRBV4-1 and TRBJ2-7, with D perhaps matching TRBD2 (5 bases). Germline assignment: CDR1 MGHRA and CDR2 YSYEKL. The CDR3 is 17 amino acids. Trimming shortened V by 2 bases and J by 1 base, and 18 bases separated the two germline ends. The CDR3 DNA follows: TGCGCCAGCAGCCAACCGGGTGACTATTCTCAATCCTACGAGCAGTACTTC. Protein sequence: CASSQPGDYSQSYEQYF.

The chain recombines TRBV11-3 with TRBJ2-3; a weak D match, TRBD2 (6 bases). Trimming shortened V by 4 bases and J by 3 bases, and 14 bases separated the two germline ends. Germline V CDR1 and CDR2: SGHNT, YENEEA. This CDR3 spans 15 amino acids. DNA for the CDR3: TGTGCCAGCAGCTCTCCTCCGAGCGGGACAGATACGCAGTATTTT. This codes for CASSSPPSGTDTQYF.

The gene calls are TRBV18 and TRBJ1-2; the match to TRBD1 covers 7 bases. The V segment lost 3 bases and the J segment 7 bases; nucleotides outside the gene matches: 11. The CDR3 spans 15 residues. Germline CDR1 KGHSH, CDR2 LQKENI. DNA of the CDR3: TGTGCCAGCTCACCCGGACAGGTGACCTATAGTGGCTACACCTTC. This sequence encodes CASSPGQVTYSGYTF.

The chain recombines TRBV6-6 with TRBJ2-5; 8 nucleotides agree with TRBD2. The CDR3 contains 15 residues. CDR1 is MNHNY, CDR2 SVGAGI, per germline (reference sequence). Unmatched junction bases numbered 8, after V lost 6 bases and J lost 2 bases. The CDR3 DNA reads as TGTGCCAGCAGCGTACCCGGGACTAGGCAAGAGACCCAGTACTTC. Amino acids: CASSVPGTRQETQYF.

The V and J genes are TRBV7-9 and TRBJ2-1; TRBD2 matches 8 bases. The CDR3 is made up of 18 amino acids. After removal of 1 base from V and 7 bases from J, the junction contained 15 bases not matched to a gene. Looked up from germline, CDR1 is SEHNR and CDR2 is FQNEAQ (reference sequence). The CDR3 bases are TGTGCCAGCAGCTTAGTCGGTGAGCGGGAGAGGTTGAATAATGAGCAGTTCTTC. It translates to CASSLVGERERLNNEQFF. The variable domain in full, completed from reference TRBV7-9 and TRBJ2-1, reads DTGVSQNPRHKITKRGQNVTFRCDPISEHNRLYWYRQTLGQGPEFLTYFQNEAQLEKSRLLSDRFSAERPKGSFSTLEIQRTEQGDSAMYLCASSLVGERERLNNEQFFGPGTRLTVL.

On this clone: The junction departs from germline at one end; a sequencing error may be responsible. This chain uses TRBV5-1 with TRBJ2-7, with D perhaps TRBD2 (6 bases). CDR1 is SGHRS, CDR2 YFSETQ, per germline. CDR3 length: 15 amino acids. CDR3 protein: CASSAPLALSHEQYF. The CDR3 DNA sequence: TGCGCCAGCAGCGCCCCTCTAGCGCTCTCCCACGAGCAGTACTTC.

J is TRBJ2-2 and V is TRBV5-4, with TRBD2 as a possible D gene (5 bases). There are 14 residues in the CDR3. The germline V gene has CDR1 SGHNT and CDR2 YYREEE (reference sequence). Trimming removed 5 bases at V and 4 bases at J, with 12 bases between. The CDR3 loop reads CASSLAGPTGELFF. Here the CDR3 DNA reads TGTGCCAGCAGTCTTGCGGGTCCCACCGGGGAGCTGTTTTTT. The variable domain in full, completed from reference TRBV5-4 and TRBJ2-2, reads ETGVTQSPTHLIKTRGQQVTLRCSSQSGHNTVSWYQQALGQGPQFIFQYYREEENGRGNFPPRFSGLQFPNYSSELNVNALELDDSALYLCASSLAGPTGELFFGEGSRLTVL.

This clone is a singleton in its sample. The chain combines TRBV5-1 with TRBJ2-3, with D unclear. CDR3 length: 14 amino acids. The V end lost 1 base, the J end lost 1 base, and 7 bases lay between the germline ends. Germline CDR1 reads SGHRS; CDR2 reads YFSETQ. Here the CDR3 reads CASSLSRGTDTQYF. CDR3 DNA: TGCGCCAGCAGCTTGAGTCGAGGCACAGATACGCAGTATTTT.

The gene calls are TRBV9 and TRBJ1-2; D is undetermined. CDR3 length: 12 amino acids. V lost 2 bases, J lost 8 bases, and 10 bases lay in between. CDR1 and CDR2 (germline): SGDLS, YYNGEE. The CDR3 region is CASSVYREGYTF. In nucleotides, the CDR3 is TGTGCCAGCAGCGTTTATCGGGAAGGCTACACCTTC.

The V gene is TRBV9, the J gene TRBJ2-5; the D gene is possibly TRBD1 (6 bases). This CDR3 is 14 amino acids long. Germline V gene data show CDR1 as SGDLS and CDR2 as YYNGEE. Deletions cut 4 bases from V and 2 bases from J, with 12 bases between. In DNA form, the CDR3 reads TGTGCCAGCAGCCCACAACAGGGTCAAGAGACCCAGTACTTC. Translated: CASSPQQGQETQYF.

The chain recombines TRBV27 with TRBJ1-1; 8 bases agree with TRBD1. The CDR3 is 14 amino acids. The V gene's germline CDR1 is MNHEY and CDR2 SMNVEV (reference sequence). V lost 6 bases, J lost 3 bases, and 6 bases stayed unmatched. CDR3 loop: CASRRQGRDTEAFF. CDR3 coding DNA: TGTGCCAGCAGGCGACAGGGGAGGGACACTGAAGCTTTCTTT.

The J gene is TRBJ1-4, the V gene TRBV11-2; the D is unclear. Trimming removed 5 bases at V and 11 bases at J, with 15 bases between. Germline-derived CDR1 and CDR2 are SGHAT and FQNNGV. CDR3 length: 13 residues. CDR3 coding DNA: TGTGCCAGCAGCGAACGGGGATCAGTGAAACTGTTTTTT. Residues: CASSERGSVKLFF.